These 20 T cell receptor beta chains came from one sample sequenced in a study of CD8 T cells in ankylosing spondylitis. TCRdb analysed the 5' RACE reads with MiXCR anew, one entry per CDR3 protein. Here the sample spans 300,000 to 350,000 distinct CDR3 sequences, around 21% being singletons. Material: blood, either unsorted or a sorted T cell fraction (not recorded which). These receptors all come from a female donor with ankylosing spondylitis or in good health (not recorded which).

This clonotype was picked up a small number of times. The CDR3 protein is CSARARRLAAYEQYF. The DNA for the CDR3 is TGCAGTGCTAGAGCCAGGAGACTAGCGGCCTACGAGCAGTACTTC. The chain couples TRBV20-1 to TRBJ2-7; TRBD2 matches at 9 bases. The CDR3 consists of 15 residues. The V and J ends lost 1 base and 2 bases, in that order; junction bases with no gene match: 6. CDR1 and CDR2 from the germline V gene are DFQATT and SNEGSKA (reference sequence).

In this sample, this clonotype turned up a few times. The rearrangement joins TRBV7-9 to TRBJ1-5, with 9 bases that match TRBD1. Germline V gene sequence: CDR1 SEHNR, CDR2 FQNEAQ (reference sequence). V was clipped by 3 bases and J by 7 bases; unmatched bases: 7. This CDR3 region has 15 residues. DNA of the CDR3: TGTGCCAGCAGCTTGGGGACAGGGATTTGGCAGCCCCAGCATTTT. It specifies CASSLGTGIWQPQHF.

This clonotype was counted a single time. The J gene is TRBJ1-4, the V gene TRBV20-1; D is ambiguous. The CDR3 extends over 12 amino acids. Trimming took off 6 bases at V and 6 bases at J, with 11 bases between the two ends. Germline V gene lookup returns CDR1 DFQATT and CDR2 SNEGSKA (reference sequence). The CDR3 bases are TGCAGTGCGTCTGGTGGTGATGAAAAACTGTTTTTT. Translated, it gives CSASGGDEKLFF.

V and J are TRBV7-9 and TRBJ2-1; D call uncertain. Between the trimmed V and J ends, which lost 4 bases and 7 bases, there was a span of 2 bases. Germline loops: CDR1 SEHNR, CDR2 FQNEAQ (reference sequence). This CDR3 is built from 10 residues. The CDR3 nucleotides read TGTGCCAGCAGCTCTAATGAGCAGTTCTTC. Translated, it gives CASSSNEQFF.

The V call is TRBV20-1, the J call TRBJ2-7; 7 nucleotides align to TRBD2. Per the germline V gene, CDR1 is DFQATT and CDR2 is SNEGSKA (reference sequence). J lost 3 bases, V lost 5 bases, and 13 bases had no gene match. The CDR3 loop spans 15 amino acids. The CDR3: CSAFPPASGLYEQYF. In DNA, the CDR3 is TGCAGTGCTTTCCCACCAGCTAGCGGCCTCTACGAGCAGTACTTC.

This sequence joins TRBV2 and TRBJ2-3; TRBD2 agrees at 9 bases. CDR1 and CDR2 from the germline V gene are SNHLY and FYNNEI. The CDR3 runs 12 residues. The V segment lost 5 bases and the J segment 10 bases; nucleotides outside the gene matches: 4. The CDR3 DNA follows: TGTGCCAGCAGTCTAGCGGGGATATCGCAGTATTTT. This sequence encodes CASSLAGISQYF.

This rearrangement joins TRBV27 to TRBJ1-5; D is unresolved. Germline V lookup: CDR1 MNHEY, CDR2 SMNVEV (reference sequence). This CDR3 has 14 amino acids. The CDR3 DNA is TGTGTCCAGCAGAGTGGCCAAATAAATCAGCCCCAGCATTTT. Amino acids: CVQQSGQINQPQHF.

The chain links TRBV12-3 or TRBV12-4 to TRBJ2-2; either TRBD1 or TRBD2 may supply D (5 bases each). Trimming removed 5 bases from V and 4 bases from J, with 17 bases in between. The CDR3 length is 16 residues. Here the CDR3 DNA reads TGTGCCAGCAGTCCCGTTGGGGGAGTGCGCACCGGGGAGCTGTTTTTT. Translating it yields CASSPVGGVRTGELFF.

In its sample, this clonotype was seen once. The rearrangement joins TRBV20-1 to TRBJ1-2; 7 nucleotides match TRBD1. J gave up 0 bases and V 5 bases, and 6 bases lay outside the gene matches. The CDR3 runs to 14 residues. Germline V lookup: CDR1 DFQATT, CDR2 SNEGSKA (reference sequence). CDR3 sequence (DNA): TGCAGTGCTTCCGGGGACAGCTCTAACTATGGCTACACCTTC. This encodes CSASGDSSNYGYTF.

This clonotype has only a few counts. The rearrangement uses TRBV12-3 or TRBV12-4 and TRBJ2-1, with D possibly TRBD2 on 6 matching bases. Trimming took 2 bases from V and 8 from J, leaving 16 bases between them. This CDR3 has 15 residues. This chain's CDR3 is CASSLMGGFADEQFF. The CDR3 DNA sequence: TGTGCCAGCAGTTTAATGGGGGGTTTTGCTGATGAGCAGTTCTTC.

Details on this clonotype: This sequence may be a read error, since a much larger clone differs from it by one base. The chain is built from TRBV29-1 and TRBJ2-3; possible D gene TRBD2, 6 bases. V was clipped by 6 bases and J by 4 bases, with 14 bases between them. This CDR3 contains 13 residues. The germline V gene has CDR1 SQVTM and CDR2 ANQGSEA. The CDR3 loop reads CSVPGLTPDTQYF. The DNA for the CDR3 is TGCAGCGTCCCGGGACTCACACCAGATACGCAGTATTTT.

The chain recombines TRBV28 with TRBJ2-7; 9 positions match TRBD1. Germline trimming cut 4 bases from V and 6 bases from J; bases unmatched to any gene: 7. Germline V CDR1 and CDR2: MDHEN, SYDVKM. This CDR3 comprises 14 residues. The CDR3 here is CASSSDRGGLEQYF. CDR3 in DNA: TGTGCCAGCAGTTCAGACAGGGGGGGGCTCGAGCAGTACTTC.

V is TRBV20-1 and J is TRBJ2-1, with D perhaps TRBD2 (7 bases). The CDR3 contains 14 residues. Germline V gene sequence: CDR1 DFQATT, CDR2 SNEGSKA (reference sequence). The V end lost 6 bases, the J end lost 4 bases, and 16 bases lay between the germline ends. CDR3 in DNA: TGCAGTGCCACGAGGGGGGAGGGATACAATGAGCAGTTCTTC. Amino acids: CSATRGEGYNEQFF.

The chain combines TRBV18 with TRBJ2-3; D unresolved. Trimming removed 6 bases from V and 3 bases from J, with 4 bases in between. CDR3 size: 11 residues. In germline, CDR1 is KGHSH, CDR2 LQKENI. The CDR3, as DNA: TGTGCCAGCTCCGAAACAGATACGCAGTATTTT. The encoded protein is CASSETDTQYF.

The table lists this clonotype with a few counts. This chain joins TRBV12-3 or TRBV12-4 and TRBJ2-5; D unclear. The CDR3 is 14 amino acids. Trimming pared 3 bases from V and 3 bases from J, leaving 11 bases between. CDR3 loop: CASSLFRTEETQYF. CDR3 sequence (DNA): TGTGCCAGCAGTTTGTTTCGGACCGAAGAGACCCAGTACTTC.

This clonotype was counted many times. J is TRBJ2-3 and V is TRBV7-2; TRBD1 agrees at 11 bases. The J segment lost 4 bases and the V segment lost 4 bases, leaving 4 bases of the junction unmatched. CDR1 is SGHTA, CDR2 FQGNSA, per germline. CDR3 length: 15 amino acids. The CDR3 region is CASSSGQGGADTQYF. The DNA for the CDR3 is TGTGCCAGCAGCTCGGGACAGGGGGGAGCAGATACGCAGTATTTT.

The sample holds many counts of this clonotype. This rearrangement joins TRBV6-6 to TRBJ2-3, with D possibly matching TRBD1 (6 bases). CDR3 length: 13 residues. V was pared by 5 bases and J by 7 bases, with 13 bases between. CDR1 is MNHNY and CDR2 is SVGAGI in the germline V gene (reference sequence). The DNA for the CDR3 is TGTGCCAGCAGTGGGTGGGACATGCATACGCAGTATTTT. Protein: CASSGWDMHTQYF.

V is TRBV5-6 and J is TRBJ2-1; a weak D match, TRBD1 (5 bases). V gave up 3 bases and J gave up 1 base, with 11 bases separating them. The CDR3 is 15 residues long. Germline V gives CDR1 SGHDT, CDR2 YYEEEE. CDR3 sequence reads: CASSSGFGSYNEQFF. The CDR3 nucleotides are TGTGCCAGCAGCTCAGGGTTCGGGTCCTACAATGAGCAGTTCTTC.

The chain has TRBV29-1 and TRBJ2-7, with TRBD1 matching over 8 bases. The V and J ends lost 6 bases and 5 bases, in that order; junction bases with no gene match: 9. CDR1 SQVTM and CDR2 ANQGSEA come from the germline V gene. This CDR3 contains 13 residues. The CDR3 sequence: CSVHGQGGNEQYF. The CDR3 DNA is TGCAGCGTCCACGGACAGGGAGGTAACGAGCAGTACTTC.

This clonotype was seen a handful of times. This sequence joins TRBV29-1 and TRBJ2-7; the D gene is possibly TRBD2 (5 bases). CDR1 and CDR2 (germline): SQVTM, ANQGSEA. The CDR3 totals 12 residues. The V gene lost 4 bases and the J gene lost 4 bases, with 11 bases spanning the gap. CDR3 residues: CSVAGNVYEQYF. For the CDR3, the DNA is TGCAGCGTTGCGGGGAATGTGTACGAGCAGTACTTC.